This T cell receptor (beta chain) was observed in a study of blood T cell repertoires in COVID-19. Whole-study context: The analysed material was cDNA or gDNA that came from T cells, B-cell-depleted T cells, or PBMCs.

Original analysis: Reference gene primer amplification in the assay estimated nucleated cell counts. Profiled with immunoSEQ multiplex PCR; TCRdb holds only in-frame clones, not every one. That table gives V, J and clone size, and the DNA gave D and trimming. The sample includes more than 200,000 clones, roughly 84% seen only once; the top ten take roughly 7.2%. Germline V lookup: CDR1 SGHDT, CDR2 YYEEEE. Trimming pared 0 bases from V and 5 bases from J, leaving 17 bases between. The CDR3 covers 16 residues. There are a few counts of this clone. Participants spanned ages 18 to 89 years and resided in roughly 26 US areas. In assigning cohorts, the study relied on participant-reported clinical history.

The chain uses TRBV5-6 and TRBJ2-5; TRBD1 is a possible D gene (5 bases). The receptor was derived from a young man in a cohort exposed to, infected with or recovered from COVID-19 (not recorded which). Sample: PBMCs or T cells enriched from blood (not recorded which). The DNA for the CDR3 is TGTGCCAGCAGCTTGGCCGGACACCAGAGACAGGAGACCCAGTACTTC. Its translation is CASSLAGHQRQETQYF.